The 20 T cell receptor beta chains below were found in one sample sequenced in a study of control samples from healthy donors and cancer patients. Using immunoSEQ multiplex PCR, the repertoire was profiled, and TCRdb retains in-frame clones only, with some absent. The repertoire consists of approximately 150,000 clones, with roughly 95% occurring once and the leading ten covering 0.95% to 1.1%. The sample was blood. The receptors were gathered from a woman aged 25 to 45 in good health.

This clone was found once. V is TRBV10-1 and J is TRBJ2-1; the match to TRBD2 covers 13 bases. The J segment lost 9 bases and the V segment lost 2 bases, leaving 7 bases of the junction unmatched. This CDR3 has 16 amino acids. Germline V gene lookup returns CDR1 WNHNN and CDR2 SYGVQD (reference sequence). CDR3 residues: CASSEGRTSGRAEQFF. As DNA, the CDR3 is TGCGCCAGCAGTGAGGGGAGGACTAGCGGGAGAGCTGAGCAGTTCTTC.

J is TRBJ1-6 and V is TRBV6-6; D is undetermined. The germline CDR1 and CDR2 sequences are MNHNY and SVGAGI (reference sequence). The germline V and J ends were trimmed by 5 bases and 8 bases, with 13 bases remaining between them. The CDR3 loop spans 14 amino acids. The CDR3 DNA reads as TGTGCCAGCAGTCCAGACCTTAACTATTCACCCCTCCACTTT. Its protein is CASSPDLNYSPLHF.

This clone appeared once. V is TRBV15 and J is TRBJ1-3; D unresolved. The CDR3 contains 15 residues. Germline V gives CDR1 LNHNV, CDR2 YYDKDF (reference sequence). With 0 bases removed from V and 0 bases from J, the gap between germline ends came to 6 bases. As DNA, the CDR3 is TGTGCCACCAGCAGAGAGATTAGCTCTGGAAACACCATATATTTT. It encodes CATSREISSGNTIYF.

Here the CDR3 reads CASRLAGGQGEGYTF. The CDR3 region has the DNA TGTGCCAGCAGGCTCGCTGGGGGACAGGGTGAAGGCTACACCTTC. The rearrangement links TRBV28 to TRBJ1-2; 9 bases match TRBD1. Germline CDR1 and CDR2: MDHEN and SYDVKM. CDR3 length: 15 amino acids. J was trimmed by 8 bases and V by 6 bases; bases with no gene match: 13.

This chain joins TRBV5-4 and TRBJ1-4; TRBD1 matches at 8 bases. Germline CDR1 SGHNT, CDR2 YYREEE (reference sequence). This CDR3 comprises 13 residues. V lost 2 bases to trimming and J lost 7 bases; unmatched junction nucleotides: 1. CDR3 sequence reads: CASSFQGAEKLFF. CDR3 sequence (DNA): TGTGCCAGCAGCTTCCAGGGGGCTGAAAAACTGTTTTTT.

The rearrangement joins TRBV6-5 to TRBJ2-7; TRBD1 might be the D (5 bases). Germline V lookup: CDR1 MNHEY, CDR2 SVGAGI. The V and J ends lost 6 bases and 0 bases respectively, with 15 bases between them. There are 15 residues in the CDR3. CDR3 amino acids: CASRFEGEPSYEQYF. The CDR3 region has the DNA TGTGCCAGCAGATTCGAAGGGGAACCCTCCTACGAGCAGTACTTC.

The chain is built from TRBV5-1 and TRBJ2-3; D remains unclear. Trimming pared 4 bases from V and 6 bases from J, leaving 6 bases between. CDR3 length: 11 residues. The germline gives CDR1 SGHRS, CDR2 YFSETQ. CDR3 DNA: TGCGCCAGCAGCCGTGCGGATACGCAGTATTTT. Amino acid sequence: CASSRADTQYF.

The genes are TRBV28 and TRBJ1-2; D possibly corresponds to TRBD1 (5 bases). CDR3 length equals 17 residues. Trimming cost V 4 bases and J 2 bases, with 20 bases left between them. Germline V gene lookup returns CDR1 MDHEN and CDR2 SYDVKM. CDR3 sequence reads: CASSYLAGTSINYGYTF. In DNA, the CDR3 is TGTGCCAGCAGTTATCTCGCCGGGACCTCGATCAACTATGGCTACACCTTC.

This chain links TRBV2 with TRBJ2-3, with 7 bases aligning to TRBD2. The CDR3 totals 16 residues. V lost 2 bases to trimming and J lost 2 bases; unmatched junction nucleotides: 7. The V gene's germline CDR1 is SNHLY and CDR2 FYNNEI. CDR3 DNA sequence: TGTGCCAGCAGTGAACTTCTAGCGGAGGCCACAGATACGCAGTATTTT. It encodes CASSELLAEATDTQYF.

The chain employs TRBV27 and TRBJ1-2; D is perhaps TRBD1 (6 bases). The V gene's germline CDR1 is MNHEY and CDR2 SMNVEV (reference sequence). The CDR3 spans 13 residues. Trimming removed 6 bases from V and 4 bases from J, with 12 bases in between. The CDR3: CASRWGRGYGYTF. In nucleotides, the CDR3 is TGTGCCAGCAGGTGGGGCAGGGGCTATGGCTACACCTTC.

The V call is TRBV6-5, the J call TRBJ1-1; tentatively, D is TRBD1 (6 bases). The CDR3 sequence is 14 residues long. The V gene lost 7 bases and the J gene lost 1 base, with 13 bases spanning the gap. Germline V gives CDR1 MNHEY, CDR2 SVGAGI. CDR3 coding DNA: TGTGCCAGCATTAGTTTGACAGGGAACACTGAAGCTTTCTTT. Its protein is CASISLTGNTEAFF.

The CDR3 loop is CAWTQDKTGAQHF. The CDR3 DNA follows: TGTGCCTGGACCCAAGACAAGACAGGGGCCCAGCATTTT. The rearrangement joins TRBV30 to TRBJ1-5; TRBD1 matches 8 bases. Germline values: CDR1 GTSNPN, CDR2 SVGIG (reference sequence). The CDR3 is made up of 13 amino acids. V trimming: 4 bases; J trimming: 11 bases; junction bases outside the gene matches: 10. Filled out from reference TRBV30 and TRBJ1-5, the complete variable domain reads SQTIHQWPATLVQPVGSPLSLECTVEGTSNPNLYWYRQAAGRGLQLLFYSVGIGQISSEVPQNLSASRPQDRQFILSSKKLLLSDSGFYLCAWTQDKTGAQHFGDGTRLSIL.

CDR3 DNA: TGCGCCAGCAGAGGGAGGATCTCCTACGAGCAGTACTTC. Its translation: CASRGRISYEQYF. This sequence joins TRBV5-1 and TRBJ2-7, with a tentative D call TRBD2 (6 bases). Trimming left V 5 bases short and J 0 bases short, with 9 bases between. CDR3 length: 13 amino acids. CDR1 SGHRS and CDR2 YFSETQ come from the germline V gene.

The sample holds one count of this clone. The chain recombines TRBV25-1 with TRBJ1-1; the D gene is possibly TRBD1 (5 bases). The CDR3 consists of 13 residues. Germline V gene sequence: CDR1 MGHDK, CDR2 SYGVNS. V was pared by 7 bases and J by 1 base, with 10 bases between. DNA of the CDR3: TGTGCCAGCAAGGGGACGGCGAACACTGAAGCTTTCTTT. It is translated as CASKGTANTEAFF.

The rearrangement links TRBV28 to TRBJ1-4; 7 bases align to TRBD1. The CDR3 contains 17 residues. Germline V gene sequence: CDR1 MDHEN, CDR2 SYDVKM. V dropped 6 bases and J dropped 6; count of bases not matched to a gene: 16. CDR3 in DNA: TGTGCCAGCAGCACGAATACTAAACAGGGGATGGATGAAAAACTGTTTTTT. It yields the protein CASSTNTKQGMDEKLFF.

The chain carries TRBV18 and TRBJ2-1; 7 bases map to TRBD2. V shed 2 bases and J 10 bases; nucleotides not matched to a gene: 11. Looked up from germline, CDR1 is KGHSH and CDR2 is LQKENI. The CDR3 covers 15 residues. CDR3 sequence (DNA): TGTGCCAGCTCACCAGCTAGCGGAGGGTGGATGGAGCAGTTCTTC. Translation gives CASSPASGGWMEQFF.

CDR3: CASSQEMGQGRDEQYF. CDR3 DNA sequence: TGTGCCAGCAGCCAAGAAATGGGACAGGGACGAGACGAGCAGTACTTC. The J gene is TRBJ2-7, the V gene TRBV14, with 9 bases fitting TRBD1. CDR1 and CDR2 (germline): SGHDN, FVKESK. After removal of 0 bases from V and 5 bases from J, the junction contained 8 bases not matched to a gene. CDR3 size: 16 residues.

This clone was detected only once. J is TRBJ1-1 and V is TRBV19; unclear D gene. CDR3 length: 15 residues. V lost 3 bases to trimming and J lost 3 bases, with 14 bases between them. Germline V gene data show CDR1 as LNHDA and CDR2 as SQIVND (reference sequence). In DNA form, the CDR3 reads TGTGCCAGTAGTATCACCGGTGTTACGGACACTGAAGCTTTCTTT. This sequence encodes CASSITGVTDTEAFF.

The genes are TRBV14 and TRBJ1-2; 7 bases line up with TRBD1. V shed 2 bases, J shed 10 bases, and the junction held 7 bases outside the gene matches. Germline loops: CDR1 SGHDN, CDR2 FVKESK. This CDR3 region has 13 residues. In nucleotides, the CDR3 is TGTGCCAGCAGCCAAACAGGGGAGTGCCCCTACACCTTC. Its protein is CASSQTGECPYTF.

V gene TRBV20-1 combines with J gene TRBJ1-2; D might be TRBD1 (5 bases). The length of the CDR3 is 13 residues. The V and J ends lost 3 bases and 7 bases respectively, with 15 bases between them. The V gene's germline CDR1 is DFQATT and CDR2 SNEGSKA (reference sequence). CDR3 region: CSASGGAGIGYTF. The CDR3 DNA follows: TGCAGTGCTAGTGGAGGGGCGGGAATTGGCTACACCTTC.